The next 21 T cell receptor beta chains were all read from a single sample in a study of cytomegalovirus exposure and HLA in healthy donors. Primers for the PCR totalled 60 Vbeta and 13 Jbeta. Profiled with immunoSEQ multiplex PCR; TCRdb holds only in-frame clones, not every one. The sample carries under 100,000 clones, around 70% recorded once. Material: PBMCs. All receptors come from a woman aged 45-60 years in good health and CMV-seropositive.

This clone was seen just once. V and J are TRBV10-3 and TRBJ2-7; maybe TRBD1 (5 bases). CDR3 size: 15 residues. The germline V gene has CDR1 ENHRY and CDR2 SYGVKD. The germline V and J ends were trimmed by 3 bases and 3 bases, with 15 bases remaining between them. CDR3 region: CAISEDRQGGYEQYF. The CDR3 nucleotides are TGTGCCATCAGTGAAGATCGCCAGGGCGGCTACGAGCAGTACTTC.

This clone has a handful of counts. This chain links TRBV5-1 with TRBJ2-7, with a tentative D call TRBD2 (5 bases). The germline V gene has CDR1 SGHRS and CDR2 YFSETQ. Deletions cut 0 bases from V and 6 bases from J, with 13 bases between. The CDR3 is made up of 14 amino acids. The CDR3 loop is CASSLEGRGSEQYF. The CDR3 nucleotides read TGCGCCAGCAGCTTGGAGGGCCGAGGGTCCGAGCAGTACTTC.

The table lists this clone with a few counts. The chain combines TRBV7-8 with TRBJ1-1; tentatively, D is TRBD1 (6 bases). Trimming removed 1 base from V and 1 base from J, with 16 bases in between. The CDR3 extends over 17 amino acids. CDR1 is SGHVS and CDR2 is FQNEAQ in the germline V gene. The CDR3: CASSLESQGRANTEAFF. The CDR3 region has the DNA TGTGCCAGCAGCTTAGAGTCGCAGGGGCGAGCGAACACTGAAGCTTTCTTT.

The rearrangement links TRBV6-6 to TRBJ1-2; no reliable D call. The germline CDR1 and CDR2 sequences are MNHNY and SVGAGI (reference sequence). This CDR3 is built from 13 residues. V gave up 0 bases and J gave up 6 bases, with 8 bases separating them. For the CDR3, the DNA is TGTGCCAGCAGTTACTCCAATCGGGATGGCTACACCTTC. Protein sequence: CASSYSNRDGYTF.

This clone appeared a few times. The chain is built from TRBV19 and TRBJ2-1, with D perhaps matching TRBD2 (5 bases). The V end was cut by 5 bases, the J end by 8 bases, with 13 bases between. CDR1 and CDR2 (germline): LNHDA, SQIVND (reference sequence). This CDR3 contains 13 residues. The CDR3 bases are TGTGCCAGTAGTCGAGTTAATAGCGATGAGCAGTTCTTC. Amino acid sequence: CASSRVNSDEQFF.

The genes are TRBV9 and TRBJ2-1; D might be TRBD2 (5 bases). Germline V gene data show CDR1 as SGDLS and CDR2 as YYNGEE. The V gene lost 4 bases and the J gene lost 4 bases, with 21 bases spanning the gap. The CDR3 loop spans 17 amino acids. CDR3 amino acids: CASSSPSRGSPYNEQFF. DNA for the CDR3: TGTGCCAGCAGCTCCCCCTCTCGGGGTAGCCCTTACAATGAGCAGTTCTTC.

The sample holds a few counts of this clone. The chain employs TRBV11-3 and TRBJ1-1; D call uncertain. The CDR3 contains 13 residues. Germline CDR1 and CDR2: SGHNT and YENEEA. V lost 1 base, J lost 3 bases, and 6 bases lay in between. CDR3 residues: CASSLARYTEAFF. The DNA of the CDR3 is TGTGCCAGCAGCTTAGCCCGGTACACTGAAGCTTTCTTT.

The V gene is TRBV6-6, the J gene TRBJ2-1; a weak D match, TRBD1 (5 bases). The germline V gene encodes CDR1 MNHNY and CDR2 SVGAGI (reference sequence). With 2 bases removed from V and 3 bases from J, the gap between germline ends came to 11 bases. This CDR3 is 15 amino acids long. The CDR3 is CASSYTRTGYNEQFF. The CDR3 nucleotides are TGTGCCAGCAGTTACACAAGAACAGGCTACAATGAGCAGTTCTTC.

The table lists this clone with a count of one. The gene calls are TRBV7-9 and TRBJ2-3; TRBD2 might be the D (5 bases). CDR3 size: 12 residues. Germline CDR1 reads SEHNR; CDR2 reads FQNEAQ (reference sequence). The germline V and J ends were trimmed by 7 bases and 5 bases, with 10 bases remaining between them. The CDR3 coding sequence is TGTGCCAGCACATTCGGAGGAGATACGCAGTATTTT. This codes for CASTFGGDTQYF.

The chain has TRBV6-6 and TRBJ2-2; D is possibly TRBD1 (6 bases). The CDR3 runs to 15 residues. Germline loops: CDR1 MNHNY, CDR2 SVGAGI (reference sequence). Trimming took 6 bases from V and 3 from J, leaving 14 bases between them. The CDR3 sequence: CASSSRDTYTGELFF. CDR3 DNA: TGTGCCAGCAGCTCCCGGGACACCTACACCGGGGAGCTGTTTTTT.

This clone came up once. The V and J genes are TRBV5-1 and TRBJ2-5, with D perhaps matching TRBD2 (5 bases). The CDR3 sequence is 12 residues long. Trimming left V 10 bases short and J 5 bases short, with 15 bases between. Germline V lookup: CDR1 SGHRS, CDR2 YFSETQ. The CDR3 region is CASTRDRETQYF. The CDR3 nucleotides are TGCGCCTCCACTCGGGATCGGGAGACCCAGTACTTC.

Turning to this clone: The junction does not match germline at one end; this may be a read error. This rearrangement joins TRBV7-9 to TRBJ2-6, with TRBD1 identical over 7 bases. This CDR3 contains 17 residues. Germline CDR1 SEHNR, CDR2 FQNEAQ (reference sequence). DNA for the CDR3: TGTTCCAGCACTCCGACAGGGATTTTCTCTGGGGCCAACGTCCTGACTTTC. Amino acid sequence: CSSTPTGIFSGANVLTF. The entire variable domain, with the rest obtained from reference TRBV7-9 and TRBJ2-6, is as follows: DTGVSQNPRHKITKRGQNVTFRCDPISEHNRLYWYRQTLGQGPEFLTYFQNEAQLEKSRLLSDRFSAERPKGSFSTLEIQRTEQGDSAMYLCSSTPTGIFSGANVLTFGAGSRLTVL.

The J gene is TRBJ1-4, the V gene TRBV2; 8 nucleotides agree with TRBD1. The junction had 4 bases not matched to a gene; V was cut back by 6 bases and J by 1 base. The CDR3 contains 15 residues. CDR1 and CDR2 (germline): SNHLY, FYNNEI. DNA for the CDR3: TGTGCCAGCAGGATAGGACAGGGAACTAATGAAAAACTGTTTTTT. This gives the protein CASRIGQGTNEKLFF.

This clone was detected a few times. The V call is TRBV27, the J call TRBJ1-4; D possibly corresponds to TRBD1 (5 bases). The CDR3 length is 16 residues. Trimming removed 3 bases from V and 7 bases from J, with 18 bases in between. Germline CDR1 is MNHEY and CDR2 is SMNVEV (reference sequence). The CDR3 reads CASSFSPSGRGEKLFF. CDR3 nucleotide sequence: TGTGCCAGCAGTTTTAGCCCGTCGGGGAGGGGTGAAAAACTGTTTTTT.

The gene calls are TRBV5-4 and TRBJ2-7, with 8 bases aligning to TRBD1. V dropped 2 bases and J dropped 3; count of bases not matched to a gene: 7. CDR3 length equals 15 residues. CDR1 is SGHNT, CDR2 YYREEE, per germline (reference sequence). The CDR3 region has the DNA TGTGCCAGCAGCTTCGCAGGGACAGGCCGCTACGAGCAGTACTTC. Protein: CASSFAGTGRYEQYF.

This clone was observed once. The gene calls are TRBV28 and TRBJ1-2; TRBD1 matches at 7 bases. CDR1 and CDR2 from the germline V gene are MDHEN and SYDVKM. CDR3 length: 14 amino acids. V dropped 8 bases and J dropped 3; count of bases not matched to a gene: 9. Here the CDR3 reads CASLSPGTDYGYTF. Written as DNA, the CDR3 is TGTGCCAGCCTATCCCCCGGGACAGACTATGGCTACACCTTC.

This clone occurred a few times. The rearrangement joins TRBV28 to TRBJ1-6; the D gene is possibly TRBD1 (6 bases). V was shortened by 3 bases and J by 0 bases, with 9 bases between the two germline ends. The CDR3 covers 16 residues. Germline CDR1 and CDR2: MDHEN and SYDVKM. Here the CDR3 reads CASSFQGSSYNSPLHF. CDR3 sequence (DNA): TGTGCCAGCAGTTTCCAGGGGTCCTCCTATAATTCACCCCTCCACTTT.

V gene TRBV30 combines with J gene TRBJ2-7, with 10 bases lining up with TRBD1. The CDR3 is made up of 14 amino acids. V dropped 0 bases and J dropped 2; count of bases not matched to a gene: 1. Germline loops: CDR1 GTSNPN, CDR2 SVGIG (reference sequence). The CDR3 sequence is CAWSVGTGAYEQYF. The CDR3 region has the DNA TGTGCCTGGAGTGTCGGGACAGGGGCCTACGAGCAGTACTTC.

This clone was detected once. V usage is TRBV7-3 and J usage is TRBJ2-1; 8 nucleotides align to TRBD2. V dropped 5 bases and J dropped 10; count of bases not matched to a gene: 10. The CDR3 runs 14 residues. The germline gives CDR1 SGHTA, CDR2 FQGTGA. CDR3 DNA: TGTGCCAGCAGCCCGCTCCCCACTAGCGGAGAGCAGTTCTTC. Translation: CASSPLPTSGEQFF.

This chain joins TRBV19 and TRBJ1-2; 9 bases align to TRBD1. V lost 7 bases, J lost 8 bases, and 11 bases stayed unmatched. Germline V gene data show CDR1 as LNHDA and CDR2 as SQIVND (reference sequence). The CDR3 covers 14 residues. The CDR3 sequence: CASTYPTGGAGYTF. The CDR3 DNA reads as TGTGCCAGTACCTACCCCACAGGGGGCGCGGGCTACACCTTC.

The V gene is TRBV5-4, the J gene TRBJ1-1; 9 bases align to TRBD1. The junction had 6 bases not matched to a gene; V was cut back by 4 bases and J by 5 bases. The CDR3 spans 14 residues. CDR1 is SGHNT and CDR2 is YYREEE in the germline V gene (reference sequence). The CDR3 protein is CASSLQGARTEAFF. The CDR3 region has the DNA TGTGCCAGCAGCCTACAGGGGGCTCGGACTGAAGCTTTCTTT.